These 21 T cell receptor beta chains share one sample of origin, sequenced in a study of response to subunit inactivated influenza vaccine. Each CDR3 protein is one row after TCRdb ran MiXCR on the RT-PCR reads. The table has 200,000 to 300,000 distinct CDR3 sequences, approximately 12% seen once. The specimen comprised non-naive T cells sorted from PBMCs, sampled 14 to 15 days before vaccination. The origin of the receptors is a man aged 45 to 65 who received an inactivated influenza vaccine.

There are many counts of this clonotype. For the CDR3, the DNA is TGTGCCAGCAGTTCTTCTCAGGGGGCTGGTGTTTCACCCCTCCACTTT. Encoded protein: CASSSSQGAGVSPLHF. The chain has TRBV12-3 or TRBV12-4 and TRBJ1-6; 8 positions match TRBD1. CDR3 length: 16 residues. V trimming: 4 bases; J trimming: 9 bases; junction bases outside the gene matches: 11.

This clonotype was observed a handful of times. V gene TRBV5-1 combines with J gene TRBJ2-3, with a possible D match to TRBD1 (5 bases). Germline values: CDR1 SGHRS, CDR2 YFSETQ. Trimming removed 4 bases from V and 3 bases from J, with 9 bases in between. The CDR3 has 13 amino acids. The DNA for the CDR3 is TGCGCCAGCAGCAGCCGACAGACAGATACGCAGTATTTT. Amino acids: CASSSRQTDTQYF.

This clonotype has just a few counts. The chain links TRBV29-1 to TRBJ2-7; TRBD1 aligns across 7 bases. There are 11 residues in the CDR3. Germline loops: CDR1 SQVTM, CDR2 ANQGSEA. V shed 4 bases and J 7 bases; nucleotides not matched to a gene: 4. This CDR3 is CSVGTGPEQYF. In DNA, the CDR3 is TGCAGCGTTGGGACAGGACCTGAGCAGTACTTC.

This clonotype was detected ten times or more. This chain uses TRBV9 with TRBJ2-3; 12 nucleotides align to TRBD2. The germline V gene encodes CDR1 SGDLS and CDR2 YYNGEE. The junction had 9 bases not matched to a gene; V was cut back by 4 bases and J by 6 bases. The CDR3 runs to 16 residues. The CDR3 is CASSPFRTSGVDTQYF. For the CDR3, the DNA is TGTGCCAGCAGCCCTTTTCGGACTAGCGGGGTGGATACGCAGTATTTT.

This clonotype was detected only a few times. DNA of the CDR3: TGTGCCAGCTCACCACCGGGACTAGCGGGATCCTACGAGCAGTACTTC. It encodes CASSPPGLAGSYEQYF. This rearrangement joins TRBV18 to TRBJ2-7; 13 bases are a match to TRBD2. The CDR3 runs to 16 residues. V lost 0 bases, J lost 1 base, and 0 bases stayed unmatched. Germline CDR1 KGHSH, CDR2 LQKENI.

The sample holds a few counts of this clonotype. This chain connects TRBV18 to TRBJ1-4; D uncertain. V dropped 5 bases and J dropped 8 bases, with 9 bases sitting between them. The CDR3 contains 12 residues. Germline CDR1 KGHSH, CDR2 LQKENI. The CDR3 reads CASSSLTEKLFF. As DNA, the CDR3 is TGTGCCAGCTCATCTCTAACGGAAAAACTGTTTTTT.

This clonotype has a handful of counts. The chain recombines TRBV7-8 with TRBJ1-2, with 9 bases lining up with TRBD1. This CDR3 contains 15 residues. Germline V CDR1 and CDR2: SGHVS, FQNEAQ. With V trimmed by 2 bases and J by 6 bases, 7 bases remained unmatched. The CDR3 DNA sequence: TGTGCCAGCAGCTTATGGGGACAGGGTGCCGATGGCTACACCTTC. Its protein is CASSLWGQGADGYTF.

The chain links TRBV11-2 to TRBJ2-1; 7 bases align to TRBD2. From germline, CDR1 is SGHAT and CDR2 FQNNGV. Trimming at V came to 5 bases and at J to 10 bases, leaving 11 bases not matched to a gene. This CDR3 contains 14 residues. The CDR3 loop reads CASSPGRHYGEQFF. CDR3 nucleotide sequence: TGTGCCAGCAGCCCCGGGAGGCATTACGGAGAGCAGTTCTTC. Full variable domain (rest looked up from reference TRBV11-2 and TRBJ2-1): EAGVAQSPRYKIIEKRQSVAFWCNPISGHATLYWYQQILGQGPKLLIQFQNNGVVDDSQLPKDRFSAERLKGVDSTLKIQPAKLEDSAVYLCASSPGRHYGEQFFGPGTRLTVL.

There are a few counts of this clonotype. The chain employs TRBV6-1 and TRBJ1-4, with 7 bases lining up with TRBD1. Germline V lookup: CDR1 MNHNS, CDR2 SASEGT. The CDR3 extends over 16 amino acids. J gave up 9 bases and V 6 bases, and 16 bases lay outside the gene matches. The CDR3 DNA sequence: TGTGCCAGCAGCCACTGGACAGGCGGTTTCAGTCAAAAACTGTTTTTT. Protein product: CASSHWTGGFSQKLFF.

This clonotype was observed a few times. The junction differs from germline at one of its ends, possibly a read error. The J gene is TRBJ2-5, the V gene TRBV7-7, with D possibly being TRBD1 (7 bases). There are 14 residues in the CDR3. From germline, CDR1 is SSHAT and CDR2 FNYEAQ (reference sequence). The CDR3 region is CASSRGTDQETQYF. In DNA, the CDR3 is TGTGCTAGCAGCCGCGGGACAGACCAAGAGACCCAGTACTTC.

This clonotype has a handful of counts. The CDR3 reads CASSGGQMTGELFF. The CDR3 region has the DNA TGTGCCAGCAGTGGAGGACAGATGACCGGGGAGCTGTTTTTT. V gene TRBV12-3 or TRBV12-4 combines with J gene TRBJ2-2; a possible D gene is TRBD1 (6 bases). V was shortened by 5 bases and J by 5 bases, with 12 bases between the two germline ends. The CDR3 is 14 amino acids.

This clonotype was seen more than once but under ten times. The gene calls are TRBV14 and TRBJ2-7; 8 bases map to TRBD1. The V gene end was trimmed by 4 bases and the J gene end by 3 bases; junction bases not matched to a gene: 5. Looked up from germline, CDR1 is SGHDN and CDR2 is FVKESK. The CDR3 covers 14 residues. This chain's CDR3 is CASSRTGIGYEQYF. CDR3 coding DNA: TGTGCCAGCAGCCGGACAGGGATCGGCTACGAGCAGTACTTC.

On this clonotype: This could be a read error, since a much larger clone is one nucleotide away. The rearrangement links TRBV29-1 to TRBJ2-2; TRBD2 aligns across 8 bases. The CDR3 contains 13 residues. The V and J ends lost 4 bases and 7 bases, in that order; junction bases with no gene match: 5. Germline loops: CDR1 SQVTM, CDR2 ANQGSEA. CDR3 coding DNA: TGCAGCGTTGTGCGCCTAGCGGGCGGGGAGCTGTTTTTT. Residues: CSVVRLAGGELFF.

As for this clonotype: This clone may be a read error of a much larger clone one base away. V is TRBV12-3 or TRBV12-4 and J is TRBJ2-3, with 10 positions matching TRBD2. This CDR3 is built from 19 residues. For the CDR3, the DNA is TGTACCAGCAGTTTTTTTCCTAGCGGGAGACGGGATCGCACAGATACGCAGTATTTT. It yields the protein CTSSFFPSGRRDRTDTQYF.

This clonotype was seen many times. CDR3 residues: CASSPVTGGRTEAFF. The CDR3 DNA reads as TGTGCCAGCAGCCCAGTGACTGGAGGGCGAACTGAAGCTTTCTTT. V usage is TRBV7-2 and J usage is TRBJ1-1; the D is unclear. V was shortened by 5 bases and J by 5 bases, with 18 bases between the two germline ends. The CDR3 sequence is 15 residues long. CDR1 SGHTA and CDR2 FQGNSA come from the germline V gene.

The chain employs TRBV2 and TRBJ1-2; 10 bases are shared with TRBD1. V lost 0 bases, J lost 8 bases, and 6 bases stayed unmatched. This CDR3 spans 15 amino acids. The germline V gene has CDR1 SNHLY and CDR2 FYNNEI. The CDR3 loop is CASSEAETGGAGYTF. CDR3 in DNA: TGTGCCAGCAGTGAAGCAGAGACAGGGGGCGCCGGCTACACCTTC.

Here the CDR3 DNA reads TGTGCCACCAGTGACGCCGGGACGGGAGGCTACACCTTC. It yields the protein CATSDAGTGGYTF. The chain joins TRBV24-1 to TRBJ1-2, with TRBD1 as a possible D gene (5 bases). Deletions cut 4 bases from V and 8 bases from J, with 13 bases between. Germline CDR1 and CDR2: KGHDR and SFDVKD. The CDR3 is 13 amino acids.

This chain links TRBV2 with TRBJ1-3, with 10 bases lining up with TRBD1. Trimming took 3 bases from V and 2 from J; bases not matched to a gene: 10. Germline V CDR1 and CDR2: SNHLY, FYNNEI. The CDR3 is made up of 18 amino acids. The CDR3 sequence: CASSDSMAGTGAGNTIYF. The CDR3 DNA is TGTGCCAGCAGTGACTCCATGGCCGGGACAGGGGCTGGAAACACCATATATTTT.

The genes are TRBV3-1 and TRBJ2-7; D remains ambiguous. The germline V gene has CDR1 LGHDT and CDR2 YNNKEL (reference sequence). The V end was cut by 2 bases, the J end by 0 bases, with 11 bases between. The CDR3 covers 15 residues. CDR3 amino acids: CASSQSQLSSYEQYF. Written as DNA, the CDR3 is TGTGCCAGCAGCCAATCCCAGCTGAGCTCCTACGAGCAGTACTTC.

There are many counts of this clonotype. DNA for the CDR3: TGCGCCAGCAGCAAACGATCGGACTATGGCTACACCTTC. Amino acid sequence: CASSKRSDYGYTF. The chain has TRBV5-1 and TRBJ1-2, with no clear D. V dropped 4 bases and J dropped 3 bases, with 10 bases sitting between them. This CDR3 contains 13 residues. Germline CDR1 SGHRS, CDR2 YFSETQ. Supplemented by reference TRBV5-1 and TRBJ1-2, the full variable domain reads KAGVTQTPRYLIKTRGQQVTLSCSPISGHRSVSWYQQTPGQGLQFLFEYFSETQRNKGNFPGRFSGRQFSNSRSEMNVSTLELGDSALYLCASSKRSDYGYTFGSGTRLTVV.

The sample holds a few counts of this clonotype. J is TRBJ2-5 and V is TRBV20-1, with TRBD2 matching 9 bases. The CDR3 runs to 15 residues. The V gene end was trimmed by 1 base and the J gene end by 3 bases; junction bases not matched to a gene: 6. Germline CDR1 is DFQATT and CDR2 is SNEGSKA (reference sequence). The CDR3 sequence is CSARGSSGSEETQYF. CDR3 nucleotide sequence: TGCAGTGCTAGAGGGAGTAGCGGGAGCGAAGAGACCCAGTACTTC.